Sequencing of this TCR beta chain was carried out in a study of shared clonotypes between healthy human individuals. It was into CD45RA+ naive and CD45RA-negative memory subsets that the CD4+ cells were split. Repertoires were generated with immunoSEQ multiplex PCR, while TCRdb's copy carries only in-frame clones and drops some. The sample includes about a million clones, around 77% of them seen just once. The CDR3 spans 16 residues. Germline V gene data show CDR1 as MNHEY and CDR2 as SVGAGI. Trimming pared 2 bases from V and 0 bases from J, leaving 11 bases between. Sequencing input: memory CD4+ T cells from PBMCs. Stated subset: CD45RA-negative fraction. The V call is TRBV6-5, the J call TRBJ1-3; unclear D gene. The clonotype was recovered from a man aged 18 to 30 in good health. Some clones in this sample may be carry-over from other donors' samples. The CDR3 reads CASSYTGSFSGNTIYF. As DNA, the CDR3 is TGTGCCAGCAGTTACACCGGGTCTTTCTCTGGAAACACCATATATTTT.